This passage covers 29 T cell receptor beta chains from one sample sequenced in a study of T cells after yellow fever vaccination. One entry per CDR3 protein, called by TCRdb with MiXCR from the 5' RACE reads. The data hold around 330,000 distinct CDR3 sequences, with around 3.6% observed a single time. This sample comprised PBMCs, obtained on the day of the yellow fever booster vaccination. These receptors were obtained from a young man who received the YFV17D yellow fever vaccine.

This clonotype was seen ten or more times. The chain carries TRBV12-3 or TRBV12-4 and TRBJ2-4, with 8 positions matching TRBD1. V trimming: 6 bases; J trimming: 16 bases; junction bases outside the gene matches: 17. The CDR3 has 14 residues. This CDR3 reads CASSPTGDTGARYF. In DNA form, the CDR3 reads TGTGCCAGCAGCCCGACAGGGGATACTGGCGCGCGATACTTC.

This clonotype was recorded a few times. The chain couples TRBV11-2 to TRBJ2-2; D perhaps matches TRBD1 (6 bases). The germline CDR1 and CDR2 sequences are SGHAT and FQNNGV. V was trimmed by 6 bases and J by 6 bases, leaving 11 bases between them. The CDR3 has 13 amino acids. CDR3 in amino acids: CASRPHRAGELFF. In DNA form, the CDR3 reads TGTGCCAGCAGACCCCACAGGGCCGGGGAGCTGTTTTTT.

At least ten counts were recorded for this clonotype. V and J are TRBV4-1 and TRBJ1-1, with no clear D. The germline V gene has CDR1 MGHRA and CDR2 YSYEKL. This CDR3 is 17 amino acids long. V lost 1 base to trimming and J lost 1 base, with 16 bases between them. The CDR3: CASSQVRPGRENTEAFF. The CDR3 nucleotides are TGCGCCAGCAGCCAAGTTAGGCCGGGGAGGGAGAACACTGAAGCTTTCTTT.

The chain carries TRBV11-2 and TRBJ2-5, with no clear D. This CDR3 comprises 15 residues. V shed 5 bases and J shed 2 bases, with 15 bases lying between them. Germline V gene sequence: CDR1 SGHAT, CDR2 FQNNGV. The CDR3 DNA sequence: TGTGCCAGCAGCCTCCGCACTCAGAGGCAAGAGACCCAGTACTTC. Translated, it gives CASSLRTQRQETQYF.

This clonotype has at least ten counts. The rearrangement joins TRBV6-5 to TRBJ1-2; a weak D match, TRBD1 (6 bases). CDR3 length: 15 amino acids. The germline V gene has CDR1 MNHEY and CDR2 SVGAGI. Trimming stripped 4 bases from V and 1 base from J, with 13 bases between. The CDR3, as DNA: TGTGCCAGCAGTTTACACGGACAGTTTAACTATGGCTACACCTTC. Its protein is CASSLHGQFNYGYTF.

This clonotype was seen a handful of times. V usage is TRBV12-3 or TRBV12-4 and J usage is TRBJ1-2; D may be TRBD1 (5 bases). The CDR3 extends over 18 amino acids. V shed 0 bases and J shed 3 bases, with 20 bases lying between them. CDR3 residues: CASSLAQALWGAYYGYTF. CDR3 in DNA: TGTGCCAGCAGTTTAGCGCAGGCCCTATGGGGCGCTTACTATGGCTACACCTTC.

This chain uses TRBV11-2 with TRBJ2-7, with D possibly called TRBD1 or TRBD2 (6 bases each). Trimming pared 1 base from V and 5 bases from J, leaving 9 bases between. The CDR3 runs to 13 residues. CDR1 and CDR2 (germline): SGHAT, FQNNGV. This chain's CDR3 is CASSLAGEDEQYV. As DNA, the CDR3 is TGTGCCAGCAGCTTAGCAGGGGAGGACGAGCAGTACGTC.

The rearrangement joins TRBV5-1 to TRBJ2-6; D possibly uses TRBD1 or TRBD2 (5 bases each). CDR1 is SGHRS, CDR2 YFSETQ, per germline. Between the trimmed V and J ends, which lost 2 bases and 2 bases, there was a span of 8 bases. The CDR3 loop spans 15 amino acids. The chain's CDR3 is CASSFMGAGANVLTF. CDR3 DNA: TGCGCCAGCAGCTTTATGGGGGCTGGGGCCAACGTCCTGACTTTC.

The V call is TRBV20-1, the J call TRBJ2-1, with 7 bases that match TRBD2. The ends lost 6 bases at V and 5 bases at J; junction bases unmatched: 10. Per the germline V gene, CDR1 is DFQATT and CDR2 is SNEGSKA (reference sequence). CDR3 size: 14 residues. Here the CDR3 reads CSADVAGLNNEQFF. CDR3 coding DNA: TGCAGTGCCGACGTAGCGGGCCTCAACAATGAGCAGTTCTTC.

In its sample, this clonotype was seen many times. The chain has TRBV7-9 and TRBJ1-6, with 7 positions matching TRBD1. The CDR3 is 14 residues long. CDR1 is SEHNR, CDR2 FQNEAQ, per germline (reference sequence). The V gene end was trimmed by 6 bases and the J gene end by 10 bases; junction bases not matched to a gene: 9. This chain's CDR3 is CASSRQGDESPLHF. In DNA form, the CDR3 reads TGTGCCAGCAGTAGGCAGGGGGATGAATCACCCCTCCACTTT.

This clonotype was seen at least ten times. V gene TRBV11-2 combines with J gene TRBJ2-1; 10 bases fit TRBD1. V gave up 5 bases and J gave up 5 bases; unmatched junction bases: 12. CDR3 size: 17 residues. The germline gives CDR1 SGHAT, CDR2 FQNNGV. The CDR3 loop is CASSATFGTGENNEQFF. Here the CDR3 DNA reads TGTGCCAGCAGCGCTACTTTCGGGACAGGGGAAAACAATGAGCAGTTCTTC.

In its sample, this clonotype was seen a few times. This CDR3 is CASSPVWQENEKLFF. CDR3 bases: TGTGCCAGCTCACCCGTATGGCAGGAGAATGAAAAACTGTTTTTT. This rearrangement joins TRBV18 to TRBJ1-4, with D unclear. Trimming removed 3 bases at V and 5 bases at J, with 13 bases between. The CDR3 contains 15 residues. CDR1 is KGHSH, CDR2 LQKENI, per germline. The entire variable domain, with the rest obtained from reference TRBV18 and TRBJ1-4, is as follows: NAGVMQNPRHLVRRRGQEARLRCSPMKGHSHVYWYRQLPEEGLKFMVYLQKENIIDESGMPKERFSAEFPKEGPSILRIQQVVRGDSAAYFCASSPVWQENEKLFFGSGTQLSVL.

The chain employs TRBV6-5 and TRBJ1-6; D might be TRBD1 (6 bases). Trimming took 6 bases from V and 2 from J, leaving 14 bases between them. Germline CDR1 is MNHEY and CDR2 is SVGAGI. The CDR3 has 16 amino acids. Here the CDR3 reads CASSPQGGPYNSPLHF. Written as DNA, the CDR3 is TGTGCCAGCAGCCCACAGGGAGGCCCCTATAATTCACCCCTCCACTTT.

This clonotype was seen repeatedly, ten times or more. The chain combines TRBV5-1 with TRBJ2-5; D is perhaps TRBD1 (5 bases). Deletions cut 1 base from V and 0 bases from J, with 7 bases between. Looked up from germline, CDR1 is SGHRS and CDR2 is YFSETQ. The length of the CDR3 is 14 residues. The CDR3 spells CASSLRQNQETQYF. The CDR3 coding sequence is TGCGCCAGCAGCTTGAGACAGAACCAAGAGACCCAGTACTTC.

The chain carries TRBV7-2 and TRBJ1-1; tentative D call: TRBD1 (5 bases). Germline V gene data show CDR1 as SGHTA and CDR2 as FQGNSA. The CDR3 consists of 13 residues. V gave up 1 base and J gave up 6 bases, with 9 bases separating them. The CDR3 here is CASSLVRDSEAFF. CDR3 in DNA: TGTGCCAGCAGCTTAGTACGGGACTCTGAAGCTTTCTTT.

This clonotype was found many times. The V and J genes are TRBV5-4 and TRBJ2-2; the match to TRBD2 covers 11 bases. The CDR3 has 16 residues. The V gene's germline CDR1 is SGHNT and CDR2 YYREEE (reference sequence). V was clipped by 4 bases and J by 0 bases; unmatched bases: 2. The CDR3 coding sequence is TGTGCCAGCAGCGCTAGCGGGGGGTCGAACACCGGGGAGCTGTTTTTT. Translation gives CASSASGGSNTGELFF.

This clonotype was counted ten times or more. The V gene is TRBV7-9, the J gene TRBJ1-5; 10 positions agree with TRBD1. CDR1 is SEHNR and CDR2 is FQNEAQ in the germline V gene (reference sequence). J gave up 1 base and V 4 bases, and 7 bases lay outside the gene matches. The CDR3 totals 17 residues. In DNA form, the CDR3 reads TGTGCCAGCAGCTCCGGACAGGGGGATAGGAGCAATCAGCCCCAGCATTTT. It translates to CASSSGQGDRSNQPQHF.

This clonotype was seen more than once but under ten times. The rearrangement uses TRBV12-3 or TRBV12-4 and TRBJ2-5; TRBD2 matches at 10 bases. The V and J ends lost 9 bases and 1 base, in that order; junction bases with no gene match: 5. CDR3 size: 14 residues. The CDR3 reads CASTLAGTQETQYF. The CDR3 DNA reads as TGTGCCAGTACACTAGCGGGGACCCAAGAGACCCAGTACTTC.

This clonotype has more than one count but fewer than ten. The chain's CDR3 is CSASSGAVTGELFF. In DNA, the CDR3 is TGCAGTGCTAGTTCTGGGGCGGTCACCGGGGAGCTGTTTTTT. The chain employs TRBV20-1 and TRBJ2-2, with D tentatively TRBD1 (5 bases). The CDR3 loop spans 14 amino acids. Germline V lookup: CDR1 DFQATT, CDR2 SNEGSKA (reference sequence). Trimming removed 3 bases at V and 4 bases at J, with 12 bases between.

Ten or more counts support this clonotype. This chain connects TRBV7-9 to TRBJ2-6; perhaps D is TRBD1 or TRBD2 (6 bases each). Trimming took 3 bases from V and 0 from J, leaving 12 bases between them. Germline CDR1 reads SEHNR; CDR2 reads FQNEAQ (reference sequence). The length of the CDR3 is 17 residues. The CDR3 DNA reads as TGTGCCAGCAGCTTTACCGGGGGCAACTCTGGGGCCAACGTCCTGACTTTC. It codes for CASSFTGGNSGANVLTF.

The chain is built from TRBV6-2 or TRBV6-3 and TRBJ2-1, with 11 bases fitting TRBD1. Germline trimming cut 4 bases from V and 7 bases from J; bases unmatched to any gene: 12. The germline V gene has CDR1 MNHEY and CDR2 SVGEGT. This CDR3 is built from 17 residues. In DNA, the CDR3 is TGTGCCAGCAGTTTCAATCCGGGACAGGGGGGCTTGAATGAGCAGTTCTTC. The encoded protein is CASSFNPGQGGLNEQFF.

The chain is built from TRBV6-6 and TRBJ2-3; D is uncertain. Deletions cut 7 bases from V and 4 bases from J, with 9 bases between. Germline V CDR1 and CDR2: MNHNY, SVGAGI (reference sequence). The CDR3 loop spans 12 amino acids. CDR3 in DNA: TGTGCCAGCACCCTGGCGGCAGATACGCAGTATTTT. This sequence encodes CASTLAADTQYF.

The table lists this clonotype with a few counts. The chain combines TRBV5-1 with TRBJ2-2; D gene uncertain. The V end was cut by 0 bases, the J end by 3 bases, with 6 bases between. The V gene's germline CDR1 is SGHRS and CDR2 YFSETQ. This CDR3 has 14 residues. CDR3 DNA sequence: TGCGCCAGCAGCTTGGTCCCAGACACCGGGGAGCTGTTTTTT. Protein sequence: CASSLVPDTGELFF.

This clonotype came up many times. In nucleotides, the CDR3 is TGTGCCAGCAGCCCCACGGGACAGCCAAATTCACCCCTCCACTTT. It codes for CASSPTGQPNSPLHF. V is TRBV28 and J is TRBJ1-6, with 7 bases aligning to TRBD1. The CDR3 extends over 15 amino acids. Germline CDR1 MDHEN, CDR2 SYDVKM. V shed 6 bases, J shed 7 bases, and the junction held 9 bases outside the gene matches.

This clonotype was counted ten times or more. This chain joins TRBV12-3 or TRBV12-4 and TRBJ2-5; 7 bases match TRBD1. The CDR3 consists of 16 residues. Germline trimming cut 6 bases from V and 1 base from J; bases unmatched to any gene: 11. The CDR3: CASSPSRGQLQETQYF. Written as DNA, the CDR3 is TGTGCCAGCAGCCCGAGCAGGGGACAGCTCCAAGAGACCCAGTACTTC.

The rearrangement uses TRBV7-2 and TRBJ1-3, with a possible D match to TRBD1 (5 bases). V lost 7 bases and J lost 7, with 14 bases in between. CDR3 length: 13 residues. Germline V gives CDR1 SGHTA, CDR2 FQGNSA. The CDR3 loop reads CASILTRGNTIYF. The CDR3 DNA sequence: TGTGCCAGCATCCTTACAAGGGGCAACACCATATATTTT. The entire variable domain, with the rest obtained from reference TRBV7-2 and TRBJ1-3, is as follows: GAGVSQSPSNKVTEKGKDVELRCDPISGHTALYWYRQSLGQGLEFLIYFQGNSAPDKSGLPSDRFSAERTGGSVSTLTIQRTQQEDSAVYLCASILTRGNTIYFGEGSWLTVV.

This clonotype was counted ten times or more. This chain links TRBV5-1 with TRBJ2-1; D remains ambiguous. Trimming took off 0 bases at V and 5 bases at J, with 6 bases between the two ends. This CDR3 comprises 13 residues. The germline CDR1 and CDR2 sequences are SGHRS and YFSETQ. The CDR3 bases are TGCGCCAGCAGCTTGGGGACCAACAATGAGCAGTTCTTC. Its protein is CASSLGTNNEQFF.

In its sample, this clonotype was seen a few times. The chain is built from TRBV5-1 and TRBJ2-7; D may be TRBD1 (8 bases). The germline gives CDR1 SGHRS, CDR2 YFSETQ. The CDR3 contains 15 residues. The V end lost 3 bases, the J end lost 3 bases, and 16 bases lay between the germline ends. The CDR3 region is CASSSTGAGVYEQYF. Written as DNA, the CDR3 is TGCGCCAGCAGCTCGACAGGGGCGGGGGTCTACGAGCAGTACTTC.

The sample holds many counts of this clonotype. This chain connects TRBV28 to TRBJ1-5; D ambiguous. From germline, CDR1 is MDHEN and CDR2 SYDVKM. CDR3 length equals 17 residues. V gave up 3 bases and J gave up 1 base, with 16 bases separating them. The CDR3 DNA is TGTGCCAGCAGTTTCGCGGGAGCAAAGGAAAGCAATCAGCCCCAGCATTTT. Its translation is CASSFAGAKESNQPQHF.